This T cell receptor beta chain was observed in a study of CD8+CD57+ T cells in acquired aplastic anemia. Study overall: The sorted CD4+ and CD8+ cells yielded an average around 3.2 ug of DNA. Healthy donors gave approximately 10 million reads on average for CD4+ cells. Points from the study as a whole: The number of CD8+ CDR3 sequences shared by patients and controls was twenty-nine.

Trimming shortened V by 8 bases and J by 7 bases, and 15 bases separated the two germline ends. The CDR3 is 11 amino acids. CDR1 SQVTM and CDR2 ANQGSEA come from the germline V gene. This clonotype was seen ten or more times. The target antigen is unknown. Genomic DNA, serving as template, underwent TCR beta VDJ and CDR3 profiling. One entry per CDR3 protein, called by TCRdb with MiXCR from the reads. The sample shows approximately 98,000 distinct CDR3 sequences, around 50% of them seen only once. This sequence originates from a human donor in good health, serving as a control. This rearrangement joins TRBV29-1 to TRBJ2-7; D uncertain. Sequenced sample: sorted CD4+, CD8+, or CD8+CD57+ T cells (not recorded which) from PBMCs. The CDR3 sequence is CSSPRWGEQYF. Written as DNA, the CDR3 is TGCAGCTCACCCAGGTGGGGTGAGCAGTACTTC.